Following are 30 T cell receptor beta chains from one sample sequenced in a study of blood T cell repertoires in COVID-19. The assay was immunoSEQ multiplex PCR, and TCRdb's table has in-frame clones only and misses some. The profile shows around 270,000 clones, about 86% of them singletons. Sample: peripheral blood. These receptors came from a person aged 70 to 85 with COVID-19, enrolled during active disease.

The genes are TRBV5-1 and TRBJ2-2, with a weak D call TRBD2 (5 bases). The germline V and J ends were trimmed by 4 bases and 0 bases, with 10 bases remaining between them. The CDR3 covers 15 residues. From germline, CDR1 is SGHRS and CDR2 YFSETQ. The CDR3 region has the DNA TGCGCCAGCAGCGAGCGGTCAACGAACACCGGGGAGCTGTTTTTT. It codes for CASSERSTNTGELFF.

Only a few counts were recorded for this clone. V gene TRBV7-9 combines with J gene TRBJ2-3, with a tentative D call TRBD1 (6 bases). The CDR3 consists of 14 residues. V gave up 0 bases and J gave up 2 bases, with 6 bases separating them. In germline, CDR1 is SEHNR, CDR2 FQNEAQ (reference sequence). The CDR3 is CASSLAGATDTQYF. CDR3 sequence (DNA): TGTGCCAGCAGCTTAGCGGGGGCCACAGATACGCAGTATTTT.

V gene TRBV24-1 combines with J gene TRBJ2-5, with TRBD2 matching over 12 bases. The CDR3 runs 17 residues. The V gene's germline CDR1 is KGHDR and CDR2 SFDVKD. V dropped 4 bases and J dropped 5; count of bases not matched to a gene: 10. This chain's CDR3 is CATSEKTASGRGETQYF. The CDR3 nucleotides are TGTGCCACCAGTGAGAAAACGGCTAGCGGGAGGGGGGAGACCCAGTACTTC.

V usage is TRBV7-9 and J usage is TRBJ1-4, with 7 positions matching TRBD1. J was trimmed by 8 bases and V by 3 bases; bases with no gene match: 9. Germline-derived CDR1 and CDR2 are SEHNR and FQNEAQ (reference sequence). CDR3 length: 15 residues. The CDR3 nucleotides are TGTGCCAGCAGCTTTTCCACAGGGGCGGGGGAAAAACTGTTTTTT. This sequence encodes CASSFSTGAGEKLFF.

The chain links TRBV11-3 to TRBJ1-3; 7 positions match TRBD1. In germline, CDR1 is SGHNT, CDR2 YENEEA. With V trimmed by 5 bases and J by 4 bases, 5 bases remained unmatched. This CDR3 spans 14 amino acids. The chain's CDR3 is CASSLGTEGNTIYF. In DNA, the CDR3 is TGTGCCAGCAGCCTTGGGACAGAAGGAAACACCATATATTTT.

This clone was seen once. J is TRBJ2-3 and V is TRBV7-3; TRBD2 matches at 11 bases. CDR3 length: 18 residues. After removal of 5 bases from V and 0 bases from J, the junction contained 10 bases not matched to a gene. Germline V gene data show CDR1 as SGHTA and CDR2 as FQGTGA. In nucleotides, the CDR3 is TGTGCCAGCAGCCCCGGACTAGCGGGCCCCCTGAGCACAGATACGCAGTATTTT. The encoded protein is CASSPGLAGPLSTDTQYF.

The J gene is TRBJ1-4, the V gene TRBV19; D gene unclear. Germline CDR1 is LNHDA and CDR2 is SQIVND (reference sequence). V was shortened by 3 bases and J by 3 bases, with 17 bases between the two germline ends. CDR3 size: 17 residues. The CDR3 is CASSIPPGRGPNEKLFF. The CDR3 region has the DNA TGTGCCAGTAGTATCCCCCCGGGCCGAGGGCCTAATGAAAAACTGTTTTTT.

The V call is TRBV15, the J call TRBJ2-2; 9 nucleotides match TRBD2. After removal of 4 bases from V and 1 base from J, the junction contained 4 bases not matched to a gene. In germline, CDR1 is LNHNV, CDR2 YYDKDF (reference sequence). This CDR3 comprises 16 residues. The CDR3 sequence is CATSIRSGGNTGELFF. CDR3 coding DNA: TGTGCCACCAGCATTCGTAGCGGGGGGAACACCGGGGAGCTGTTTTTT.

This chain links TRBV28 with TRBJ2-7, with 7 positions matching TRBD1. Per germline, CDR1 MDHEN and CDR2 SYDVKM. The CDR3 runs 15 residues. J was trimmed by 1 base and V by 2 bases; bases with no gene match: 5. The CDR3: CASSLAMDRSYEQYF. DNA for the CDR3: TGTGCCAGCAGTTTAGCCATGGACAGGTCCTACGAGCAGTACTTC.

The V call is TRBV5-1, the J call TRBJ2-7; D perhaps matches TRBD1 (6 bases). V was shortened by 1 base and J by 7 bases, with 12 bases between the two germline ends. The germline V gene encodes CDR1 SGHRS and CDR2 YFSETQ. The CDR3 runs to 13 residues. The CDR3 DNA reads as TGCGCCAGCAGCTTGCAGGGGTCGGGGGAGCAGTACTTC. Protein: CASSLQGSGEQYF.

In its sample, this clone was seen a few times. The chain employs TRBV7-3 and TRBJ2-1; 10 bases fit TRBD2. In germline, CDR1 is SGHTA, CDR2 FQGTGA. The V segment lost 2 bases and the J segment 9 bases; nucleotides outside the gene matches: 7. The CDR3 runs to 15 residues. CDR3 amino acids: CASSLQGTSVGEQFF. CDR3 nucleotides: TGTGCCAGCAGCTTACAGGGGACTAGCGTGGGTGAGCAGTTCTTC. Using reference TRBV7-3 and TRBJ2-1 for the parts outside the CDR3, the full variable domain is GAGVSQTPSNKVTEKGKYVELRCDPISGHTALYWYRQSLGQGPEFLIYFQGTGAADDSGLPNDRFFAVRPEGSVSTLKIQRTERGDSAVYLCASSLQGTSVGEQFFGPGTRLTVL.

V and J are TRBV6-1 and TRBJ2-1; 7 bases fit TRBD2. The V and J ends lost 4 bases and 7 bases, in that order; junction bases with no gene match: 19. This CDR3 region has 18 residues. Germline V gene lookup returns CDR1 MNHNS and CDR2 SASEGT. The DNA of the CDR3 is TGTGCCAGCAGTGGTGGGTTTGGGAGGGCCCCCACCGAAAATGAGCAGTTCTTC. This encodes CASSGGFGRAPTENEQFF.

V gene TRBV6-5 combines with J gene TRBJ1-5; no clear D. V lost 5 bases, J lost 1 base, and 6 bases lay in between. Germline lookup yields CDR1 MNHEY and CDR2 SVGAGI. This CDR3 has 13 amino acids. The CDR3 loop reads CASSRSSNQPQHF. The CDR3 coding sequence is TGTGCCAGCAGTCGTTCGAGCAATCAGCCCCAGCATTTT.

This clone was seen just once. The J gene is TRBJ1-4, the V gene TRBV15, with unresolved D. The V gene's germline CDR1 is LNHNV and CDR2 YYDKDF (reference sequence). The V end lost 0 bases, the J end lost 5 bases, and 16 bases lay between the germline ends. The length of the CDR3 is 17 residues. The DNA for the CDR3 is TGTGCCACCAGCAGAGATGTAGGCTGGAGCGGGAATGAAAAACTGTTTTTT. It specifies CATSRDVGWSGNEKLFF.

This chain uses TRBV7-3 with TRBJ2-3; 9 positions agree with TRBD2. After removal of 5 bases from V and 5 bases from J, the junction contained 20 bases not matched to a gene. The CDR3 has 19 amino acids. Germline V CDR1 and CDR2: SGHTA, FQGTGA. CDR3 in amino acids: CASSLSPRAGGGRGDTQYF. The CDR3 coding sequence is TGTGCCAGCAGCCTTTCCCCCCGCGCGGGAGGGGGTCGGGGAGATACGCAGTATTTT. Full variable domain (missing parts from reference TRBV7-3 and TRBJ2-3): GAGVSQTPSNKVTEKGKYVELRCDPISGHTALYWYRQSLGQGPEFLIYFQGTGAADDSGLPNDRFFAVRPEGSVSTLKIQRTERGDSAVYLCASSLSPRAGGGRGDTQYFGPGTRLTVL.

CDR3 sequence (DNA): TGTGCCAGCAGTGAAGAACAGGGGAACACCGGGGAGCTGTTTTTT. As protein: CASSEEQGNTGELFF. The V gene is TRBV2, the J gene TRBJ2-2; tentatively, D is TRBD1 (6 bases). Trimming pared 1 base from V and 1 base from J, leaving 7 bases between. This CDR3 contains 15 residues. Germline V gene sequence: CDR1 SNHLY, CDR2 FYNNEI.

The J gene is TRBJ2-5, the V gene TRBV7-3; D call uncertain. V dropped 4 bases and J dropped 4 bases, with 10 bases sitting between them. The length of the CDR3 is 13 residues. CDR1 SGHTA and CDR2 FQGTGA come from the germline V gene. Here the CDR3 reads CASSSLPGETQYF. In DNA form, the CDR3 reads TGTGCCAGCAGCTCCTTACCCGGAGAGACCCAGTACTTC.

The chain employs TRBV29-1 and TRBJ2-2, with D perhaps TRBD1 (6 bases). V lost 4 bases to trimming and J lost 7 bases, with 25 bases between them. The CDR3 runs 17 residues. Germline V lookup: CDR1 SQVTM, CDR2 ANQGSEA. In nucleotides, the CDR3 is TGCAGCGTTGCTACTTCAAGGGCAGGGGCTTCCAGCGGGGAGCTGTTTTTT. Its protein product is CSVATSRAGASSGELFF.

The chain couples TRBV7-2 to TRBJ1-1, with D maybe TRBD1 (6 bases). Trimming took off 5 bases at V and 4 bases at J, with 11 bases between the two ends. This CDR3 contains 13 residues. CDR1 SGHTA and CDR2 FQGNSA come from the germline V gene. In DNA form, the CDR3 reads TGTGCCAGCAGCCAGAAAGGGGGCACTGAAGCTTTCTTT. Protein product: CASSQKGGTEAFF.

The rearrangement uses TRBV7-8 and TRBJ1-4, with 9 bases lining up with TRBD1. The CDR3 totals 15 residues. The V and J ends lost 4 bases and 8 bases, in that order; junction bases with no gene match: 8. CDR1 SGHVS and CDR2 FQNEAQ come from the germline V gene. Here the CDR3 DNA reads TGTGCCAGCAGCTCTAGGACAGGGGTCGTCGAAAAACTGTTTTTT. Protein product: CASSSRTGVVEKLFF.

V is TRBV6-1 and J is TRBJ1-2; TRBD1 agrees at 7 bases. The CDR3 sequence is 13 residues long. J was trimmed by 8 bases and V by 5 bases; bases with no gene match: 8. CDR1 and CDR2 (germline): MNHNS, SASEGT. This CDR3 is CASSNDRVRGYTF. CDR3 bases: TGTGCCAGCAGTAACGACAGGGTACGGGGCTACACCTTC.

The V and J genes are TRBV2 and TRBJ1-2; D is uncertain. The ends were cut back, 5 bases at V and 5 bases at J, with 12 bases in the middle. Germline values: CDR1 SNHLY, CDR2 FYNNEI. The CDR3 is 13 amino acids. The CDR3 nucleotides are TGTGCCAGCAGTCTGAAGGCAGGATATGGCTACACCTTC. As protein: CASSLKAGYGYTF.

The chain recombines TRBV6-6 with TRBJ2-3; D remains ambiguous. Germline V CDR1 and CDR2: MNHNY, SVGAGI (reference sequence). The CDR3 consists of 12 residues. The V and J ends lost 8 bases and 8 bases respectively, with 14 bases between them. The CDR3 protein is CASSPGVFTQYF. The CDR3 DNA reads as TGTGCCAGCTCACCAGGCGTGTTTACGCAGTATTTT.

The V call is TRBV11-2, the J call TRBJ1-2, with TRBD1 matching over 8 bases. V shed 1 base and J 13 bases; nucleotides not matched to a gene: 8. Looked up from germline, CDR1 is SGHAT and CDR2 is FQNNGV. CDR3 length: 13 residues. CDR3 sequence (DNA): TGTGCCAGCAGCTTAGCCGACAGGGGCGTTTTCACCTTC. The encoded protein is CASSLADRGVFTF.

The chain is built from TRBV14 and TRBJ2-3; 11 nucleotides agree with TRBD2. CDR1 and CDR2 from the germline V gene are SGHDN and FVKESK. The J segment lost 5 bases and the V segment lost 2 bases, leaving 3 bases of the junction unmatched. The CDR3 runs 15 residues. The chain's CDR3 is CASSQRGTSGDTQYF. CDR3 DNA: TGTGCCAGCAGCCAACGCGGGACTAGCGGAGATACGCAGTATTTT.

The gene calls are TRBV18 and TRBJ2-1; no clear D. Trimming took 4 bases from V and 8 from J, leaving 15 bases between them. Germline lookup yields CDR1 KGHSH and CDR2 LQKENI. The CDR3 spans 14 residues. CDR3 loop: CASSRAQQVYEQFF. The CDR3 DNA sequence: TGTGCCAGCTCACGAGCACAGCAAGTCTATGAGCAGTTCTTC.

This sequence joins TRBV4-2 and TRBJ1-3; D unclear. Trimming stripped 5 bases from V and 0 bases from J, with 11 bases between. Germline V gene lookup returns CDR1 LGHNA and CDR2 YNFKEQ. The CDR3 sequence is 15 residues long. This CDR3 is CASSKLGSSGNTIYF. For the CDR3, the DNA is TGTGCCAGCAGCAAACTCGGGAGCTCTGGAAACACCATATATTTT.

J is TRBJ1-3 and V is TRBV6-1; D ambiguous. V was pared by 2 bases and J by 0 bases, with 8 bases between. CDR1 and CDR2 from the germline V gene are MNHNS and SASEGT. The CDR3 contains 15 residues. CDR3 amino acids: CASSESSSSGNTIYF. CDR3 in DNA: TGTGCCAGCAGTGAATCGTCCAGCTCTGGAAACACCATATATTTT.

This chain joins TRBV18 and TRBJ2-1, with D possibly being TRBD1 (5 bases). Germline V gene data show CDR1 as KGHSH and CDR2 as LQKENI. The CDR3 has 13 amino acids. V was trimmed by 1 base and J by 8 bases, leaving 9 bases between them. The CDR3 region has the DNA TGTGCCAGCTCACCACGGGGCGACGATGAGCAGTTCTTC. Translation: CASSPRGDDEQFF.

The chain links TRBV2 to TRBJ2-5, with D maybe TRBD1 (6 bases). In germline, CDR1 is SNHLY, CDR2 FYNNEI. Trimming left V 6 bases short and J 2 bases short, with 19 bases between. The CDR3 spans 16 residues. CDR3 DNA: TGTGCCAGCAGAGCGCTGGACAGATCGGGTCAAGAGACCCAGTACTTC. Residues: CASRALDRSGQETQYF.